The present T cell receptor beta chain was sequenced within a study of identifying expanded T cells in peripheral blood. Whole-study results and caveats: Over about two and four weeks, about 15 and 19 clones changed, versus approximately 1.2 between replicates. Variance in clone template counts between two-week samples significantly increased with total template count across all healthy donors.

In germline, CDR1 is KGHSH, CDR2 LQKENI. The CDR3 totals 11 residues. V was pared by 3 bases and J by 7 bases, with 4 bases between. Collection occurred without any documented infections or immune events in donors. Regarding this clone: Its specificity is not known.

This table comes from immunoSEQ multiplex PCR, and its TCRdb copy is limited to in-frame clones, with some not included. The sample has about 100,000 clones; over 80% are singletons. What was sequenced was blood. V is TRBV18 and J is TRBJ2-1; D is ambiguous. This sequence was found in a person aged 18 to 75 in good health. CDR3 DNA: TGTGCCAGCTCACCTCTTAATGAGCAGTTCTTC. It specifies CASSPLNEQFF.